This T cell receptor (beta chain) came from a study of cytomegalovirus exposure and HLA in healthy donors. Study-level points and caveats: Later analysis identified 16,000 or so TCR beta sequences associated with HLA alleles, using a false discovery rate threshold of 0.05. 150 to 200 TCR beta chains were listed as cytomegalovirus-associated.

The PCR used 60 Vbeta and 13 Jbeta primers. Sequencing used immunoSEQ multiplex PCR; TCRdb keeps in-frame clones, though not all of them. The profile shows almost 200,000 clones, 70% to 85% of them singletons. Details on this clone: Its antigen is unknown.

The ends were cut back, 2 bases at V and 2 bases at J, with 9 bases in the middle. This CDR3 has 14 residues. Looked up from germline, CDR1 is MNHNS and CDR2 is SASEGT. This clonotype originated in a woman under 40 in good health and CMV-seropositive. The V call is TRBV6-1, the J call TRBJ2-5; TRBD2 is a possible D gene (5 bases). Sample: PBMCs. CDR3 in DNA: TGTGCCAGCAGTGAATTCGGACTTCAAGAGACCCAGTACTTC. Residues: CASSEFGLQETQYF.